These 30 T cell receptor beta chains came from one sample sequenced in a study of T cells in Graves' hyperthyroidism and ophthalmopathy. RNA transcripts were the template for amplifying TCR beta CDR3 regions. First-round RT-PCR of the TCR CDR3 relied on the HTBI primer set. A single record per CDR3 protein comes from TCRdb applying MiXCR to the multiplex PCR reads. Here the sample spans roughly 110,000 distinct CDR3 sequences, around a sixth being singletons. Sequencing was performed on blood. Source of these receptors: a woman between 45 and 65 years old with Graves' hyperthyroidism.

The rearrangement joins TRBV6-1 to TRBJ2-7; TRBD1 agrees at 11 bases. This CDR3 is 14 amino acids long. Germline V gene data show CDR1 as MNHNS and CDR2 as SASEGT. Trimming took 7 bases from V and 6 from J; bases not matched to a gene: 8. The CDR3 reads CASTRTGGPAEQYF. The CDR3 nucleotides read TGTGCCAGCACCCGGACAGGGGGCCCAGCCGAGCAGTACTTC.

V and J are TRBV5-1 and TRBJ1-1; D perhaps matches TRBD1 (5 bases). The CDR3 has 13 amino acids. Trimming left V 8 bases short and J 0 bases short, with 11 bases between. The germline gives CDR1 SGHRS, CDR2 YFSETQ. For the CDR3, the DNA is TGCGCCAGTTGCAGGGAACTGAACACTGAAGCTTTCTTT. It yields the protein CASCRELNTEAFF.

On this clonotype itself: The junction and the germline gene differ at one end; a read error may be behind it. J is TRBJ1-2 and V is TRBV6-4, with TRBD1 matching 10 bases. Germline loops: CDR1 MRHNA, CDR2 SNTAGT. CDR3 length: 17 amino acids. In nucleotides, the CDR3 is TGTGCCAGCAGCGCCTTTGGACAGGGGGACCCTAACTATGGCTACTCCTTC. Protein sequence: CASSAFGQGDPNYGYSF.

This clonotype was counted ten times or more. The V call is TRBV6-4, the J call TRBJ2-3; 10 bases line up with TRBD1. Unmatched junction bases numbered 2, after V lost 8 bases and J lost 3 bases. CDR1 is MRHNA and CDR2 is SNTAGT in the germline V gene. The CDR3 runs to 13 residues. This CDR3 reads CASGTGETDTQYF. The CDR3 DNA reads as TGTGCCAGCGGGACAGGGGAAACAGATACGCAGTATTTT.

This clonotype came up many times. The rearrangement uses TRBV3-1 and TRBJ2-7, with 7 bases identical to TRBD1. V dropped 0 bases and J dropped 7; count of bases not matched to a gene: 9. Germline values: CDR1 LGHDT, CDR2 YNNKEL (reference sequence). The CDR3 sequence is 15 residues long. The CDR3 here is CASSQEEYRGLEQYF. CDR3 coding DNA: TGTGCCAGCAGCCAAGAGGAATATAGGGGGCTTGAGCAGTACTTC.

The chain employs TRBV20-1 and TRBJ2-7; tentative D call: TRBD1 (6 bases). The DNA end is more similar to TRBJ2-1, so the J call may be wrong. Germline values: CDR1 DFQATT, CDR2 SNEGSKA (reference sequence). This CDR3 has 13 residues. The CDR3 DNA reads as TGCAGTGCTAGAAGGACAGAACCTTACGAGCAGTTCTTC. The encoded protein is CSARRTEPYEQFF.

V is TRBV30 and J is TRBJ1-2; perhaps TRBD1 as D (6 bases). Germline-derived CDR1 and CDR2 are GTSNPN and SVGIG (reference sequence). The CDR3 has 14 amino acids. Trimming pared 3 bases from V and 3 bases from J, leaving 14 bases between. This CDR3 is CAWSQQGIDYGYTF. CDR3 coding DNA: TGTGCCTGGAGCCAACAGGGAATCGACTATGGCTACACCTTC.

This clonotype occurred many times. The CDR3 here is CASSLEGQLPNEQYF. In nucleotides, the CDR3 is TGTGCCAGCAGCTTGGAGGGACAGCTACCGAACGAGCAGTACTTC. The rearrangement links TRBV5-5 to TRBJ2-7, with 7 bases aligning to TRBD1. This CDR3 spans 15 amino acids. The V gene's germline CDR1 is SGHKS and CDR2 YYEKEE (reference sequence). V lost 0 bases and J lost 5; bases outside the gene matches: 8.

V is TRBV15 and J is TRBJ2-1; TRBD2 matches 7 bases. The V gene end was trimmed by 0 bases and the J gene end by 4 bases; junction bases not matched to a gene: 6. There are 16 residues in the CDR3. The V gene's germline CDR1 is LNHNV and CDR2 YYDKDF (reference sequence). Written as DNA, the CDR3 is TGTGCCACCAGCAGAGATCGGGCTAGCGGTTACAATGAGCAGTTCTTC. It yields the protein CATSRDRASGYNEQFF.

This clonotype was observed at least ten times. The chain recombines TRBV20-1 with TRBJ2-1; D tentatively fits TRBD1 or TRBD2 (5 bases each). Deletions cut 1 base from V and 7 bases from J, with 23 bases between. CDR1 DFQATT and CDR2 SNEGSKA come from the germline V gene (reference sequence). The CDR3 runs 17 residues. The CDR3 loop is CSARVISGAPGWNEQFF. The DNA for the CDR3 is TGCAGTGCTAGAGTAATCTCCGGGGCCCCGGGGTGGAATGAGCAGTTCTTC.

This clonotype was counted ten times or more. The chain recombines TRBV30 with TRBJ1-1; D may be TRBD1 (5 bases). This CDR3 has 14 amino acids. V lost 5 bases and J lost 0, with 13 bases in between. CDR1 is GTSNPN and CDR2 is SVGIG in the germline V gene (reference sequence). The DNA of the CDR3 is TGTGCCTGGGACAGACACAACATGAACACTGAAGCTTTCTTT. Amino acid sequence: CAWDRHNMNTEAFF.

The sample holds many counts of this clonotype. The chain combines TRBV28 with TRBJ2-1; perhaps TRBD1 as D (6 bases). Germline CDR1 MDHEN, CDR2 SYDVKM. V was shortened by 4 bases and J by 7 bases, with 17 bases between the two germline ends. The CDR3 has 15 amino acids. CDR3 in amino acids: CASSSYRVQGNEQFF. The CDR3 nucleotides read TGTGCCAGCAGTTCGTACAGGGTACAGGGAAATGAGCAGTTCTTC.

This clonotype was detected ten times or more. The rearrangement links TRBV4-1 to TRBJ1-2; the match to TRBD1 covers 8 bases. This CDR3 has 15 residues. Germline lookup yields CDR1 MGHRA and CDR2 YSYEKL. Losses at the gene ends were 2 bases for V and 7 bases for J; bases not matched to a gene: 9. The CDR3 protein is CASSQTSGTGLGYTF. The CDR3 DNA sequence: TGCGCCAGCAGCCAAACCTCCGGGACAGGTCTTGGCTACACCTTC.

This clonotype was detected many times. The gene calls are TRBV11-2 and TRBJ2-7; the D gene is possibly TRBD2 (5 bases). CDR1 is SGHAT, CDR2 FQNNGV, per germline. Trimming took off 5 bases at V and 4 bases at J, with 15 bases between the two ends. The CDR3 length is 14 residues. DNA of the CDR3: TGTGCCAGCAGCGCCCAAGCCGGGAAGTACGAGCAGTACTTC. Its translation: CASSAQAGKYEQYF.

This clonotype was recorded at least ten times. The V and J genes are TRBV11-1 and TRBJ1-1; D gene ambiguous. Germline values: CDR1 SGHAT, CDR2 FQDESV (reference sequence). V was trimmed by 5 bases and J by 0 bases, leaving 13 bases between them. The CDR3 has 15 residues. This CDR3 reads CASSQLGSMNTEAFF. CDR3 DNA: TGTGCCAGCAGCCAGCTCGGCAGCATGAACACTGAAGCTTTCTTT.

This clonotype was detected once. A read error may produce the germline difference seen at one junction end. This chain uses TRBV20-1 with TRBJ2-3, with 7 bases identical to TRBD2. Germline values: CDR1 DFQATT, CDR2 SNEGSKA (reference sequence). This CDR3 spans 15 amino acids. CDR3 residues: CSAELARWYTGTQYF. In DNA, the CDR3 is TGCAGTGCTGAACTAGCGCGTTGGTACACAGGTACGCAGTATTTT.

This clonotype was seen repeatedly, ten times or more. The V gene is TRBV20-1, the J gene TRBJ2-7; 9 bases fit TRBD1. The CDR3 spans 13 residues. Germline V gene sequence: CDR1 DFQATT, CDR2 SNEGSKA (reference sequence). J lost 4 bases, V lost 5 bases, and 6 bases had no gene match. The CDR3 DNA reads as TGCAGTGCTCTAACAGGGGGCGGATACGAGCAGTACTTC. This sequence encodes CSALTGGGYEQYF.

This clonotype was seen repeatedly, ten times or more. The V call is TRBV6-1, the J call TRBJ2-7; D tentatively fits TRBD1 or TRBD2 (6 bases each). Germline-derived CDR1 and CDR2 are MNHNS and SASEGT. V was clipped by 5 bases and J by 6 bases, with 23 bases between them. The CDR3 runs 16 residues. The CDR3 reads CASSTLRGGGRVEQYV. The CDR3 region has the DNA TGTGCCAGCAGTACCCTCCGAGGTGGGGGGCGGGTCGAGCAGTACGTC.

This sequence joins TRBV20-1 and TRBJ1-1; TRBD1 is a possible D gene (5 bases). V was shortened by 0 bases and J by 0 bases, with 11 bases between the two germline ends. Germline assignment: CDR1 DFQATT and CDR2 SNEGSKA (reference sequence). The length of the CDR3 is 15 residues. The CDR3 nucleotides read TGCAGTGCTAGAGATGCGGGGGGGTTGAACACTGAAGCTTTCTTT. It translates to CSARDAGGLNTEAFF.

This clonotype was counted only a few times. The rearrangement uses TRBV7-2 and TRBJ2-1, with 9 positions matching TRBD2. CDR1 and CDR2 from the germline V gene are SGHTA and FQGNSA. The CDR3 consists of 15 residues. Trimming removed 5 bases from V and 6 bases from J; junction bases left unmatched: 8. CDR3 nucleotides: TGTGCCAGCAGCCTTAAATTGGGACTAGCCAATGAGCAGTTCTTC. It is translated as CASSLKLGLANEQFF.

This CDR3 is CASSWGTSGTGELFF. The CDR3 DNA reads as TGTGCCAGCAGTTGGGGGACTAGCGGGACCGGGGAGCTGTTTTTT. This chain connects TRBV12-3 or TRBV12-4 to TRBJ2-2; the match to TRBD2 covers 12 bases. Losses at the gene ends were 4 bases for V and 5 bases for J; bases not matched to a gene: 2. CDR3 length equals 15 residues.

In this sample, this clonotype turned up many times. The chain is built from TRBV5-1 and TRBJ2-3; TRBD1 matches 10 bases. J lost 4 bases, V lost 3 bases, and 5 bases had no gene match. The germline gives CDR1 SGHRS, CDR2 YFSETQ. The CDR3 length is 15 residues. The CDR3 DNA reads as TGCGCCAGCAGCTCCTCCGGGACAGGGGCAGATACGCAGTATTTT. This encodes CASSSSGTGADTQYF.

This clonotype was seen at least ten times. The chain carries TRBV12-3 or TRBV12-4 and TRBJ2-2, with 8 bases lining up with TRBD2. J was trimmed by 8 bases and V by 3 bases; bases with no gene match: 11. The CDR3 runs 16 residues. CDR3 region: CASSFNPGGTKGELFF. The CDR3 DNA sequence: TGTGCCAGCAGTTTCAACCCGGGAGGGACTAAAGGGGAGCTGTTTTTT.

This clonotype was found many times. The chain has TRBV19 and TRBJ1-1; D might be TRBD1 (5 bases). The CDR3 is 15 amino acids. Per the germline V gene, CDR1 is LNHDA and CDR2 is SQIVND (reference sequence). Trimming left V 7 bases short and J 2 bases short, with 17 bases between. This chain's CDR3 is CASTAGHPANTEAFF. CDR3 in DNA: TGTGCCAGTACCGCCGGACACCCTGCAAACACTGAAGCTTTCTTT.

The table lists this clonotype with many counts. The gene calls are TRBV5-1 and TRBJ2-5, with 7 bases lining up with TRBD1. Looked up from germline, CDR1 is SGHRS and CDR2 is YFSETQ. J gave up 2 bases and V 0 bases, and 13 bases lay outside the gene matches. The CDR3 has 18 amino acids. The DNA for the CDR3 is TGCGCCAGCAGCTTGGGATCCCCCGGGACAGCCACGCAAGAGACCCAGTACTTC. It translates to CASSLGSPGTATQETQYF. Combining the CDR3 with reference TRBV5-1 and TRBJ2-5 gives the whole variable domain KAGVTQTPRYLIKTRGQQVTLSCSPISGHRSVSWYQQTPGQGLQFLFEYFSETQRNKGNFPGRFSGRQFSNSRSEMNVSTLELGDSALYLCASSLGSPGTATQETQYFGPGTRLLVL.

DNA of the CDR3: TGTGCCAGCTCAAGCCACGCGGAAAAGCAGTTCTTC. This gives the protein CASSSHAEKQFF. The rearrangement uses TRBV18 and TRBJ2-1; D uncertain. The V gene lost 5 bases and the J gene lost 11 bases, with 13 bases spanning the gap. Germline CDR1 KGHSH, CDR2 LQKENI. This CDR3 region has 12 residues.

This clonotype was seen at least ten times. The CDR3 loop reads CASTRQGNTEAFF. CDR3 coding DNA: TGTGCCAGCACCCGACAGGGGAACACTGAAGCTTTCTTT. The chain uses TRBV27 and TRBJ1-1; TRBD1 agrees at 7 bases. Germline values: CDR1 MNHEY, CDR2 SMNVEV (reference sequence). With 7 bases clipped from V and 1 base from J, the junction kept 3 bases outside the gene matches. The CDR3 sequence is 13 residues long.

This clonotype was recorded at least ten times. V usage is TRBV7-2 and J usage is TRBJ1-4, with TRBD1 identical over 11 bases. With 1 base clipped from V and 7 bases from J, the junction kept 5 bases outside the gene matches. The germline V gene encodes CDR1 SGHTA and CDR2 FQGNSA. This CDR3 comprises 16 residues. The CDR3 spells CASSLEAGTGGEKLFF. The CDR3 region has the DNA TGTGCCAGCAGCTTAGAGGCCGGGACAGGGGGTGAAAAACTGTTTTTT. Full variable domain (missing parts from reference TRBV7-2 and TRBJ1-4): GAGVSQSPSNKVTEKGKDVELRCDPISGHTALYWYRQSLGQGLEFLIYFQGNSAPDKSGLPSDRFSAERTGGSVSTLTIQRTQQEDSAVYLCASSLEAGTGGEKLFFGSGTQLSVL.

This clonotype was seen at least ten times. The chain couples TRBV20-1 to TRBJ2-7; TRBD1 aligns across 9 bases. The CDR3 spans 15 residues. Trimming took 6 bases from V and 2 from J; bases not matched to a gene: 11. Germline CDR1 reads DFQATT; CDR2 reads SNEGSKA (reference sequence). CDR3 nucleotide sequence: TGCAGTGCCGACCCCGGACAGGGGTTAGCCTACGAGCAGTACTTC. It translates to CSADPGQGLAYEQYF.

The CDR3 here is CASRDTGGHGLSPLHF. As DNA, the CDR3 is TGTGCCAGCAGAGACACAGGGGGCCACGGCCTTTCACCCCTCCACTTT. The chain uses TRBV6-1 and TRBJ1-6, with 9 bases fitting TRBD1. The trim removed 6 bases at V and 9 bases at J, leaving 12 bases unmatched. This CDR3 contains 16 residues. Per the germline V gene, CDR1 is MNHNS and CDR2 is SASEGT.